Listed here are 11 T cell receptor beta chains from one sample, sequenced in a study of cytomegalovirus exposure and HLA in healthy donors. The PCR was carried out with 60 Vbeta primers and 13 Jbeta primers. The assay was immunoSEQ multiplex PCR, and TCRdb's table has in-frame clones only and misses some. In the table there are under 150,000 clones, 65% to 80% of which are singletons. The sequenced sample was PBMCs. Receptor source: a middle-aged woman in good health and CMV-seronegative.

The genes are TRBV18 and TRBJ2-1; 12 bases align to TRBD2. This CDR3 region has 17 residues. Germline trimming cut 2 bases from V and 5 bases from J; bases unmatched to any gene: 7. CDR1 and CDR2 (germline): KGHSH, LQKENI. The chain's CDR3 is CASSPSTSGRSDNEQFF. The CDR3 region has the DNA TGTGCCAGCTCACCAAGTACTAGCGGGAGGTCAGACAATGAGCAGTTCTTC.

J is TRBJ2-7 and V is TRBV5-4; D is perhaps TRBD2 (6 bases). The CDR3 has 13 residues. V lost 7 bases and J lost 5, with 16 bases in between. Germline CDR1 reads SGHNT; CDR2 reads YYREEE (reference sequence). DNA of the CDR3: TGTGCCAGCTCCGGAGGAGGGTTGAACGAGCAGTACTTC. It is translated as CASSGGGLNEQYF. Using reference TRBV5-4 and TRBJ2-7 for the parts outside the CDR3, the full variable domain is ETGVTQSPTHLIKTRGQQVTLRCSSQSGHNTVSWYQQALGQGPQFIFQYYREEENGRGNFPPRFSGLQFPNYSSELNVNALELDDSALYLCASSGGGLNEQYFGPGTRLTVT.

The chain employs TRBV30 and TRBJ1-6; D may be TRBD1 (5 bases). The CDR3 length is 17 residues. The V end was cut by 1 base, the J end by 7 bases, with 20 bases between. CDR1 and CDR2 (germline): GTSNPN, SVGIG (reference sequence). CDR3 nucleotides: TGTGCCTGGAGTGGCCTAAAGACCGGGACTTCGAATTCACCCCTCCACTTT. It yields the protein CAWSGLKTGTSNSPLHF.

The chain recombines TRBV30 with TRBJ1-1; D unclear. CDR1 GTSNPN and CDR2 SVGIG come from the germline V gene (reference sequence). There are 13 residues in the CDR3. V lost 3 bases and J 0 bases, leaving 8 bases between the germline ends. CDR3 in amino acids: CAWRGGLNTEAFF. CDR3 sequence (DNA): TGTGCCTGGAGAGGCGGATTGAACACTGAAGCTTTCTTT.

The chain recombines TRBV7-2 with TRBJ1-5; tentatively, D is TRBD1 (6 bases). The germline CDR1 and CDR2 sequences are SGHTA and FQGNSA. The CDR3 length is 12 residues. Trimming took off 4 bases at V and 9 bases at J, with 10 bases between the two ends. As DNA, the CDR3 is TGTGCCAGCAGCTCCAGGGGTCTGCCCCAGCATTTT. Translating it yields CASSSRGLPQHF. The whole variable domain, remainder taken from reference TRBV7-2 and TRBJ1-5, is GAGVSQSPSNKVTEKGKDVELRCDPISGHTALYWYRQSLGQGLEFLIYFQGNSAPDKSGLPSDRFSAERTGGSVSTLTIQRTQQEDSAVYLCASSSRGLPQHFGDGTRLSIL.

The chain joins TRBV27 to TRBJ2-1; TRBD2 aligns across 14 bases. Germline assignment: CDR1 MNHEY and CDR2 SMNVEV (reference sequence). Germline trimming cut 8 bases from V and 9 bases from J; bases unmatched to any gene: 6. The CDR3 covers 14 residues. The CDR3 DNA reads TGTGCCAGCGGGCGACTAGCGGGAGGGAGTGAGCAGTTCTTC. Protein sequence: CASGRLAGGSEQFF.

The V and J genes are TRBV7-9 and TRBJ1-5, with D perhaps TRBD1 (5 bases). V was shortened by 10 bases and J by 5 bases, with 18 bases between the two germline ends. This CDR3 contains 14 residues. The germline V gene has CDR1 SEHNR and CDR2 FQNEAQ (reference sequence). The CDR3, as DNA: TGTGCCACCTCAGTGGCCAGGGATGATCAGCCCCAGCATTTT. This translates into CATSVARDDQPQHF.

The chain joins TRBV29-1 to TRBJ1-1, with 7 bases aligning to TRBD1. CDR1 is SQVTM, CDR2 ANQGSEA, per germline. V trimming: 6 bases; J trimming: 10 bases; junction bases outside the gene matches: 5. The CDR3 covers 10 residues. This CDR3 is CSVRQGAAFF. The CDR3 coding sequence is TGCAGCGTACGACAGGGAGCAGCTTTCTTT.

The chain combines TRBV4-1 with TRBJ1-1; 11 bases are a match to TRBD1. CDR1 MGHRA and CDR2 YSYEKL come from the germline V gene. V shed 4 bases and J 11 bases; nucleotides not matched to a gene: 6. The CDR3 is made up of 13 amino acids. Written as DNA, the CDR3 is TGCGCCAGCAGCCCCCGGACAGGGGGCGATGCTTTCTTT. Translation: CASSPRTGGDAFF.

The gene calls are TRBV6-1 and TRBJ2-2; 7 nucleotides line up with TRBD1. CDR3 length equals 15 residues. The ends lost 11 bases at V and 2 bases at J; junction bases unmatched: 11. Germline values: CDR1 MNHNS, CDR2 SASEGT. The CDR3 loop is CAGMGQINNTGELFF. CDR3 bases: TGTGCCGGGATGGGACAGATAAATAACACCGGGGAGCTGTTTTTT.

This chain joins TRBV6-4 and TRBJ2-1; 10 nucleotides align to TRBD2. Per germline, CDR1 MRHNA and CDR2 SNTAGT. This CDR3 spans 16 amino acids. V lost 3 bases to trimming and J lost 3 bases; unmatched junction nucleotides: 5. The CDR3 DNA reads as TGTGCCAGCAGTGATTTAGCGGGGGGCGACTACAATGAGCAGTTCTTC. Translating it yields CASSDLAGGDYNEQFF.